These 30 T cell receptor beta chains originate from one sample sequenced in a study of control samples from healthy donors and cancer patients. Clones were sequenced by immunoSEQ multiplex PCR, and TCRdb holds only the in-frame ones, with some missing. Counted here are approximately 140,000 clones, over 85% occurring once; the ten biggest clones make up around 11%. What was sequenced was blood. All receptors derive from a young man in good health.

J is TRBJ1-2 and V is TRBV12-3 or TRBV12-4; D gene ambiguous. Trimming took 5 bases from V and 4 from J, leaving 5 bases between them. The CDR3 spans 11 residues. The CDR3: CASSTVYGYTF. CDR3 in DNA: TGTGCCAGCAGTACAGTCTATGGCTACACCTTC.

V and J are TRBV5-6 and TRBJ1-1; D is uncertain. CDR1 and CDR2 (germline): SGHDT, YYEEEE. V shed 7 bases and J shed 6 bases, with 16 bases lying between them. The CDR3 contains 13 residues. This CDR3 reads CASAPPGLSEAFF. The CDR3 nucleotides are TGTGCCAGCGCACCGCCCGGGCTTTCTGAAGCTTTCTTT.

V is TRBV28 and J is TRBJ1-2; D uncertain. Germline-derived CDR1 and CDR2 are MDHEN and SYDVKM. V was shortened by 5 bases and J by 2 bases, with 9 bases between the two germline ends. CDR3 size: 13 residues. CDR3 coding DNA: TGTGCCAGCAGTACCCGGAGCAACTATGGCTACACCTTC. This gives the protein CASSTRSNYGYTF.

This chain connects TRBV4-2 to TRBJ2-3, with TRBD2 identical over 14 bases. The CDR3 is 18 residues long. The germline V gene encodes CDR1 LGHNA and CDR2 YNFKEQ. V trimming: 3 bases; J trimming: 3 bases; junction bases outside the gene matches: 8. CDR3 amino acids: CASSQGTSGSFRTDTQYF. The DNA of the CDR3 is TGTGCCAGCAGCCAGGGGACTAGCGGGAGTTTCCGTACAGATACGCAGTATTTT.

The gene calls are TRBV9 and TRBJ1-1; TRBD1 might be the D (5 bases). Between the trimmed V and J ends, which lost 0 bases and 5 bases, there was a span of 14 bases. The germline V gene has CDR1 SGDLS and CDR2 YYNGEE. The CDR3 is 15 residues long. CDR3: CASSVAGGGYTEAFF. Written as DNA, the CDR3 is TGTGCCAGCAGCGTAGCTGGGGGGGGTTATACTGAAGCTTTCTTT.

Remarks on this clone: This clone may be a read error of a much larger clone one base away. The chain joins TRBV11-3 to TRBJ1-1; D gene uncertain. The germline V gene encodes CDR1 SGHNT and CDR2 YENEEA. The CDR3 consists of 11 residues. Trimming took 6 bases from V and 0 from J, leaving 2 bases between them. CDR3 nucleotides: TGTGCCAGCAGTCTGAACACTGAAGCTTTCTTT. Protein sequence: CASSLNTEAFF.

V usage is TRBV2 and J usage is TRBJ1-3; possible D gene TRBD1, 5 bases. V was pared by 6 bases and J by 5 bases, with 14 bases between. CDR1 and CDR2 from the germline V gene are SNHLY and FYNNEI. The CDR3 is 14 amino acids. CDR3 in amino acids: CASSRTPDRNTIYF. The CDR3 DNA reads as TGTGCCAGCAGCCGGACACCAGACCGAAACACCATATATTTT.

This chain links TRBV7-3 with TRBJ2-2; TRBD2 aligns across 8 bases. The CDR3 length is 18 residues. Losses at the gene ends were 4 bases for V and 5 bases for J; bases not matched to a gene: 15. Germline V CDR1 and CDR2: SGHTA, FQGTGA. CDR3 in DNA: TGTGCCAGCAGCTCGCGGACTAGCCCGGGGATAACTACCGGGGAGCTGTTTTTT. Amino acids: CASSSRTSPGITTGELFF. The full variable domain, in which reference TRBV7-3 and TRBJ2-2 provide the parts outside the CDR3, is GAGVSQTPSNKVTEKGKYVELRCDPISGHTALYWYRQSLGQGPEFLIYFQGTGAADDSGLPNDRFFAVRPEGSVSTLKIQRTERGDSAVYLCASSSRTSPGITTGELFFGEGSRLTVL.

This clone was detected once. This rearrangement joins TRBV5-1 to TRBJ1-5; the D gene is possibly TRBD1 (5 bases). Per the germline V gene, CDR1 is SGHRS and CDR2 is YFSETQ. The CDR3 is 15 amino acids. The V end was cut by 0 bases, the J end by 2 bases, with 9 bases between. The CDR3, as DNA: TGCGCCAGCAGCTTGGAGGGGTCGCGCAATCAGCCCCAGCATTTT. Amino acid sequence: CASSLEGSRNQPQHF.

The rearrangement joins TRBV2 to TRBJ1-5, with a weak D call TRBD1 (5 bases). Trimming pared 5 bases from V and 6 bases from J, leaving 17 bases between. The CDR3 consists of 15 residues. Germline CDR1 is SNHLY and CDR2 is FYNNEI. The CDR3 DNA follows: TGTGCCAGCAGTCAAAGGACACTTCTCTTTCAGCCCCAGCATTTT. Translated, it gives CASSQRTLLFQPQHF.

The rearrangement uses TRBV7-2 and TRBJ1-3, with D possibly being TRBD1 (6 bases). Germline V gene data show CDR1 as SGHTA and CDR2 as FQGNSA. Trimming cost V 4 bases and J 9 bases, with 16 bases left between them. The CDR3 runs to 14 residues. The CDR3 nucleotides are TGTGCCAGCAGCTCACAGGGAACGTTGTCCACCATATATTTT. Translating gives CASSSQGTLSTIYF.

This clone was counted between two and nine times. The DNA of the CDR3 is TGCAGTGCTAGTTTTTTCGGGAACACTGAAGCTTTCTTT. This sequence encodes CSASFFGNTEAFF. J is TRBJ1-1 and V is TRBV20-1, with D unresolved. CDR1 and CDR2 (germline): DFQATT, SNEGSKA (reference sequence). The CDR3 length is 13 residues. The V end was cut by 3 bases, the J end by 1 base, with 9 bases between.

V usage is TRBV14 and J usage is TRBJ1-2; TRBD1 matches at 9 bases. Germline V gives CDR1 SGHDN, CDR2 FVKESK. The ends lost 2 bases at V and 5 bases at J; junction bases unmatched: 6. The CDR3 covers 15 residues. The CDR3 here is CASSQRRDRAYGYTF. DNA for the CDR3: TGTGCCAGCAGCCAACGAAGGGACAGGGCTTATGGCTACACCTTC.

The CDR3: CASSYSRLAGARTYEQYF. In DNA, the CDR3 is TGTGCCAGCAGTTACTCTCGACTAGCGGGAGCAAGGACCTACGAGCAGTACTTC. This chain connects TRBV6-2 or TRBV6-3 to TRBJ2-7; 12 bases are shared with TRBD2. Germline V gene lookup returns CDR1 MNHEY and CDR2 SVGEGT. This CDR3 contains 18 residues. V dropped 0 bases and J dropped 2; count of bases not matched to a gene: 8.

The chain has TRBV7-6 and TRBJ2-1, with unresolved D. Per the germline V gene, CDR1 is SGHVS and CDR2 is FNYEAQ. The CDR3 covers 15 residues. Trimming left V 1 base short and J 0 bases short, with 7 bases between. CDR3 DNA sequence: TGTGCCAGCAGCTTAGGTCTAGTCTCCTACAATGAGCAGTTCTTC. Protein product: CASSLGLVSYNEQFF.

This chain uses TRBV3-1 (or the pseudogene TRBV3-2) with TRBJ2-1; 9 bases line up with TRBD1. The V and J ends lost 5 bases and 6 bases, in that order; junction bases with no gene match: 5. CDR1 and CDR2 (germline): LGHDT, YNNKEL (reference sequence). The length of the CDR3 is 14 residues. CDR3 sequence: CASSKGQGSNEQFF. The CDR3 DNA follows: TGTGCCAGCAGCAAAGGACAGGGGAGCAATGAGCAGTTCTTC.

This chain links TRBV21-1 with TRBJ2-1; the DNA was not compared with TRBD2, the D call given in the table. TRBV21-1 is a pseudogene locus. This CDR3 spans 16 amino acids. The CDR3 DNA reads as TGTGCCAGCATCATTGGACTAGCGGCTTCCTACAATGAGCAGTTCTTC. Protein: CASIIGLAASYNEQFF.

The CDR3 is CASSPNQGNTEAFF. Written as DNA, the CDR3 is TGTGCCAGTAGTCCTAATCAGGGGAACACTGAAGCTTTCTTT. The chain carries TRBV19 and TRBJ1-1, with D tentatively TRBD1 (5 bases). Trimming shortened V by 5 bases and J by 1 base, and 11 bases separated the two germline ends. The CDR3 length is 14 residues. Germline CDR1 LNHDA, CDR2 SQIVND (reference sequence). Supplemented by reference TRBV19 and TRBJ1-1, the full variable domain reads DGGITQSPKYLFRKEGQNVTLSCEQNLNHDAMYWYRQDPGQGLRLIYYSQIVNDFQKGDIAEGYSVSREKKESFPLTVTSAQKNPTAFYLCASSPNQGNTEAFFGQGTRLTVV.

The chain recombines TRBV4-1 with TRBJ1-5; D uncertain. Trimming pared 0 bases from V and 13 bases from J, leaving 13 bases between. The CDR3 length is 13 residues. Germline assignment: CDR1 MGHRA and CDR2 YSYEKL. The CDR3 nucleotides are TGCGCCAGCAGCCAAGATCTGGTCGCTGCTCAGCATTTT. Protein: CASSQDLVAAQHF.

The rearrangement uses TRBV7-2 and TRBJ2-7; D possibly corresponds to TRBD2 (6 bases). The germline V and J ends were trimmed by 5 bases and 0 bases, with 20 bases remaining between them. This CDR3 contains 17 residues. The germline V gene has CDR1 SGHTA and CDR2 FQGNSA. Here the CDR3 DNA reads TGTGCCAGCAGCCTCCAACCCCCAGCGGGTAACTCCTACGAGCAGTACTTC. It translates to CASSLQPPAGNSYEQYF. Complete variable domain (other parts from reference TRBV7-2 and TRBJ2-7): GAGVSQSPSNKVTEKGKDVELRCDPISGHTALYWYRQSLGQGLEFLIYFQGNSAPDKSGLPSDRFSAERTGGSVSTLTIQRTQQEDSAVYLCASSLQPPAGNSYEQYFGPGTRLTVT.

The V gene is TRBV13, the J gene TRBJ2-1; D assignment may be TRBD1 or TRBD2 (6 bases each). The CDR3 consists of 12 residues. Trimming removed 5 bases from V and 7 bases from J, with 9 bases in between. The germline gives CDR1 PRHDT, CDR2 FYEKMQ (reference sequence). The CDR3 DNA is TGTGCCAGCAGCAAAGGGGGGAATGAGCAGTTCTTC. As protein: CASSKGGNEQFF.

CDR3 DNA: TGTGCCAGCAGCTTAGTTCTCCCTTCCGGGACAGGGACTACTGGGGCCAACGTCCTGACTTTC. It translates to CASSLVLPSGTGTTGANVLTF. V gene TRBV7-3 combines with J gene TRBJ2-6, with 9 positions matching TRBD1. The V segment lost 2 bases and the J segment 2 bases; nucleotides outside the gene matches: 16. CDR1 is SGHTA, CDR2 FQGTGA, per germline. The CDR3 extends over 21 amino acids.

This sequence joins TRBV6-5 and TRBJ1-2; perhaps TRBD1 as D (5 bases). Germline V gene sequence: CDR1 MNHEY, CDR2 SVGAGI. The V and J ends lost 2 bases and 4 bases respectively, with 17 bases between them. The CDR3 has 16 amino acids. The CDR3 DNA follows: TGTGCCAGCAGTTACCCCCCCGTCCAGGGAACCTATGGCTACACCTTC. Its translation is CASSYPPVQGTYGYTF.

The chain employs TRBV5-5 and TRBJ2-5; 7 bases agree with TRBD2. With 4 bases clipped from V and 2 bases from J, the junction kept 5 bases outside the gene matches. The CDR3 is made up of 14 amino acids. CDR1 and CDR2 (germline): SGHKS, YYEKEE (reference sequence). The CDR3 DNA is TGTGCCAGCAGCAAAGGACTAGAACAAGAGACCCAGTACTTC. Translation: CASSKGLEQETQYF.

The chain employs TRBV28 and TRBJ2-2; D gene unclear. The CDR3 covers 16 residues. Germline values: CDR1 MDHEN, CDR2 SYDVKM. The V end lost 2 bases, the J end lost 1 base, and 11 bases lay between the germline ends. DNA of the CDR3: TGTGCCAGCAGTTTACTCGAGCTTTTGAACACCGGGGAGCTGTTTTTT. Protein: CASSLLELLNTGELFF.

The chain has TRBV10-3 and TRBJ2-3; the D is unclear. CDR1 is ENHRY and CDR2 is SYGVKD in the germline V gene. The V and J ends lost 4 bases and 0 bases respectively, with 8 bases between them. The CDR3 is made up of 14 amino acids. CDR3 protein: CAISGIRSTDTQYF. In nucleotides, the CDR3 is TGTGCCATCAGTGGAATCCGGAGCACAGATACGCAGTATTTT.

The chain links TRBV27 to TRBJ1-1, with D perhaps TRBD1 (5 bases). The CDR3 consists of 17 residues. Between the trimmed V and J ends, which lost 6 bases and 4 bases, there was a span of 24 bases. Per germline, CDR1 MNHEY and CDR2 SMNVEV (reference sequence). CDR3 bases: TGTGCCAGCAGCCGAGTCCCTTTGACAGCCGAGCGCACTGAAGCTTTCTTT. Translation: CASSRVPLTAERTEAFF.

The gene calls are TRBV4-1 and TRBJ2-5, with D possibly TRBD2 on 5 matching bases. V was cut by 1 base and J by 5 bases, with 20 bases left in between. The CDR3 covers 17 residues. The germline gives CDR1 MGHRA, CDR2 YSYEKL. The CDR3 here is CASSQVSGERDSETQYF. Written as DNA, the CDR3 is TGCGCCAGCAGCCAAGTCTCTGGGGAACGGGATTCGGAGACCCAGTACTTC.

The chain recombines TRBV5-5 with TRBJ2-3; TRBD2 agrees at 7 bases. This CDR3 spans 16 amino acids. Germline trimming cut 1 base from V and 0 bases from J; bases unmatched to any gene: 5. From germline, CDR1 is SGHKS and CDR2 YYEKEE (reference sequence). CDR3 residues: CASSLMGEGSTDTQYF. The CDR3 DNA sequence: TGTGCCAGCAGCTTGATGGGGGAGGGAAGCACAGATACGCAGTATTTT.

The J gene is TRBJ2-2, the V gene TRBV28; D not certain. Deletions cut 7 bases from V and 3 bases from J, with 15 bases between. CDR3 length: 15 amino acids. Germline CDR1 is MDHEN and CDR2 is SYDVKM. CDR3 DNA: TGTGCCAGCAATAACCGCGATCGGTACACCGGGGAGCTGTTTTTT. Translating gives CASNNRDRYTGELFF. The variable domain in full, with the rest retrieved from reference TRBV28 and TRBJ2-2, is DVKVTQSSRYLVKRTGEKVFLECVQDMDHENMFWYRQDPGLGLRLIYFSYDVKMKEKGDIPEGYSVSREKKERFSLILESASTNQTSMYLCASNNRDRYTGELFFGEGSRLTVL.